Sequencing of this T cell receptor (beta chain) was carried out in a study of blood T cell repertoires in COVID-19. Looking at the study overall: From the United States, Italy and Spain came samples of acute and convalescent COVID-19. In each case, the material was cDNA or gDNA derived from T cells, B-cell-depleted T cells, or PBMCs.

The V end lost 2 bases, the J end lost 4 bases, and 10 bases lay between the germline ends. This CDR3 region has 14 residues. Germline V lookup: CDR1 SNHLY, CDR2 FYNNEI. Authors' processing steps: Estimation of nucleated cell counts relied on the amplification of reference gene primers. The protocol was immunoSEQ multiplex PCR, while the TCRdb copy is restricted to in-frame clones and leaves out a portion. V, J and clone size are taken as reported in that table, and D and trimming were inferred from the DNA itself. The sample includes fewer than 250,000 clones, just under 85% seen only once; the top ten take 4%.

V is TRBV2 and J is TRBJ2-3; weak D call: TRBD2 (5 bases). The sequenced sample consisted of peripheral blood. This clonotype was obtained from a man aged 50-60 years with acute or convalescent COVID-19. The CDR3 DNA is TGTGCCAGCAGTGAAACGCGGGCCCCAGATACGCAGTATTTT. Amino acid sequence: CASSETRAPDTQYF.